Below, 10 T cell receptor beta chains from the same sample are listed, as sequenced in a study of blood T cell repertoires in COVID-19. Assay: immunoSEQ multiplex PCR; the TCRdb copy retains only in-frame clones and omits some. Here the sample spans just over 300,000 clones, just over 85% being singletons. The sequencing input was PBMCs or T cells enriched from blood (not recorded which). These TCRs come from a man younger than 45 who had recovered from COVID-19.

The rearrangement uses TRBV15 and TRBJ1-4, with 7 bases aligning to TRBD1. The CDR3 extends over 15 amino acids. CDR1 is LNHNV, CDR2 YYDKDF, per germline (reference sequence). V dropped 4 bases and J dropped 7; count of bases not matched to a gene: 9. The CDR3 DNA is TGTGCCACCAGCAAATCGACAGGGTCAAGTGAAAAACTGTTTTTT. Protein product: CATSKSTGSSEKLFF. The full variable domain, rest sourced from reference TRBV15 and TRBJ1-4, is DAMVIQNPRYQVTQFGKPVTLSCSQTLNHNVMYWYQQKSSQAPKLLFHYYDKDFNNEADTPDNFQSRRPNTSFCFLDIRSPGLGDTAMYLCATSKSTGSSEKLFFGSGTQLSVL.

The chain employs TRBV14 and TRBJ2-7; D may be TRBD1 (5 bases). CDR1 and CDR2 from the germline V gene are SGHDN and FVKESK. Between the trimmed V and J ends, which lost 4 bases and 3 bases, there was a span of 13 bases. The CDR3 runs 14 residues. CDR3 bases: TGTGCCAGCAGCCCTGACAGAAATTTCTACGAGCAGTACTTC. As protein: CASSPDRNFYEQYF.

The chain joins TRBV10-1 to TRBJ2-7; TRBD1 matches 8 bases. V was pared by 4 bases and J by 1 base, with 9 bases of the junction left unmatched. The CDR3 runs 16 residues. Per the germline V gene, CDR1 is WNHNN and CDR2 is SYGVQD (reference sequence). The CDR3 DNA sequence: TGCGCCAGCAGTGCAGGCGGACAGGGATGGTCCTACGAGCAGTACTTC. This encodes CASSAGGQGWSYEQYF.

V and J are TRBV7-8 and TRBJ1-1; D not resolved. Germline loops: CDR1 SGHVS, CDR2 FQNEAQ. V lost 3 bases and J 6 bases, leaving 11 bases between the germline ends. CDR3 size: 13 residues. The CDR3 sequence: CASSFGSRAEAFF. The CDR3 nucleotides are TGTGCCAGCAGCTTCGGCAGCCGGGCTGAAGCTTTCTTT.

V usage is TRBV12-3 or TRBV12-4 and J usage is TRBJ2-7; 8 bases fit TRBD1. V trimming: 6 bases; J trimming: 4 bases; junction bases outside the gene matches: 5. The CDR3 is 13 amino acids. As DNA, the CDR3 is TGTGCCAGCAGCGTGGGACAGGAGTACGAGCAGTACTTC. Its translation: CASSVGQEYEQYF.

This clone was picked up a small number of times. The chain joins TRBV6-1 to TRBJ2-7, with D possibly TRBD1 on 6 matching bases. The V and J ends lost 1 base and 5 bases respectively, with 9 bases between them. The length of the CDR3 is 13 residues. Germline CDR1 reads MNHNS; CDR2 reads SASEGT. CDR3 protein: CASSEGGHHEQYF. Written as DNA, the CDR3 is TGTGCCAGCAGTGAAGGGGGGCACCACGAGCAGTACTTC.

The J gene is TRBJ2-1, the V gene TRBV5-1, with no clear D. The CDR3 has 15 amino acids. The V end was cut by 4 bases, the J end by 4 bases, with 15 bases between. Germline-derived CDR1 and CDR2 are SGHRS and YFSETQ. This CDR3 is CASSLEPNLYNEQFF. CDR3 coding DNA: TGCGCCAGCAGCCTCGAGCCAAATCTTTACAATGAGCAGTTCTTC.

V is TRBV3-1 (or the pseudogene TRBV3-2) and J is TRBJ1-2; the D gene is possibly TRBD1 (6 bases). The length of the CDR3 is 12 residues. Trimming removed 1 base at V and 10 bases at J, with 10 bases between. The germline V gene encodes CDR1 LGHDT and CDR2 YNNKEL (reference sequence). Written as DNA, the CDR3 is TGTGCCAGCAGCCAAGCTAGGACAGCCTACACCTTC. Translated: CASSQARTAYTF.

This rearrangement joins TRBV6-4 to TRBJ1-2; 7 bases are shared with TRBD1. V dropped 5 bases and J dropped 4; count of bases not matched to a gene: 7. The CDR3 consists of 14 residues. In germline, CDR1 is MRHNA, CDR2 SNTAGT. The CDR3 DNA reads as TGTGCCAGCAGTTCCGGGACAGAGATCTATGGCTACACCTTC. This gives the protein CASSSGTEIYGYTF.

This chain links TRBV30 with TRBJ1-4; the D is unclear. Germline CDR1 GTSNPN, CDR2 SVGIG (reference sequence). The CDR3 has 12 amino acids. V lost 0 bases, J lost 8 bases, and 7 bases lay in between. The CDR3 here is CAWSVPPEKLFF. The CDR3, as DNA: TGTGCCTGGAGTGTTCCTCCCGAAAAACTGTTTTTT.